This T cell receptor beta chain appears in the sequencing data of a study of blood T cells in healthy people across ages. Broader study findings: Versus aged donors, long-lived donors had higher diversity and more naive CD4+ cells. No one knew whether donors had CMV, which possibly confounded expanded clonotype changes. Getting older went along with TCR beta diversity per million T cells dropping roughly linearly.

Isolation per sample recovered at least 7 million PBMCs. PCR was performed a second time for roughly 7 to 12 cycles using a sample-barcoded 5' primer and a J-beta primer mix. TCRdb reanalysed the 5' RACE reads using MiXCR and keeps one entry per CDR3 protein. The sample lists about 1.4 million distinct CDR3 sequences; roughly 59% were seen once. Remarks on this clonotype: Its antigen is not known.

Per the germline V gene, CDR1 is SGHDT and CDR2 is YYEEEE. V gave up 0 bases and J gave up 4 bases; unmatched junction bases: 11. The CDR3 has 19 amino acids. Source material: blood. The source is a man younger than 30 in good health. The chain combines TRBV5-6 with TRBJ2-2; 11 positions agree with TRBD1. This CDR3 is CASSLAPLDRGRGTGELFF. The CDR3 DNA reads TGTGCCAGCAGCTTGGCCCCCTTGGACAGGGGGCGCGGCACCGGGGAGCTGTTTTTT.